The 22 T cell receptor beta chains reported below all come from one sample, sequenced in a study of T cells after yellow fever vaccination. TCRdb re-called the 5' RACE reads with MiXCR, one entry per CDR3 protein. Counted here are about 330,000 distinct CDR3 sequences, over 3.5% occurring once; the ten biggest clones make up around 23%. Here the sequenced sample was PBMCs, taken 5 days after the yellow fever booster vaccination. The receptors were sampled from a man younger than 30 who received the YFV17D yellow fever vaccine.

The CDR3 protein is CASSARDKGPRDTGELFF. For the CDR3, the DNA is TGTGCCAGCAGCGCCCGGGACAAAGGCCCCCGGGACACCGGGGAGCTGTTTTTT. The rearrangement links TRBV7-8 to TRBJ2-2, with D possibly TRBD1 on 6 matching bases. Germline V gives CDR1 SGHVS, CDR2 FQNEAQ. The germline V and J ends were trimmed by 5 bases and 3 bases, with 22 bases remaining between them. CDR3 length equals 18 residues.

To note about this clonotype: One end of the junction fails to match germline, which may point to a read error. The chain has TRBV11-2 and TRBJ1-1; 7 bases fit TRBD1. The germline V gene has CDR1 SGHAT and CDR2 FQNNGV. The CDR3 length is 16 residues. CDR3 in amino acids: CASSLDYLTGLNTEAF. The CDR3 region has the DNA TGTGCCAGCAGCTTAGACTACCTGACAGGGTTGAACACTGAAGCCTTT.

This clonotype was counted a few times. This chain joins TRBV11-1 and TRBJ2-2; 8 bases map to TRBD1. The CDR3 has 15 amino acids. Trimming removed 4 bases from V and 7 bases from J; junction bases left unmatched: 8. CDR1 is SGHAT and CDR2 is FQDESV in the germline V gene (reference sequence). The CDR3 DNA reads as TGTGCCAGCAGCTCAAGGGCAGGGGGCAGCGGGGAGCTGTTTTTT. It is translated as CASSSRAGGSGELFF.

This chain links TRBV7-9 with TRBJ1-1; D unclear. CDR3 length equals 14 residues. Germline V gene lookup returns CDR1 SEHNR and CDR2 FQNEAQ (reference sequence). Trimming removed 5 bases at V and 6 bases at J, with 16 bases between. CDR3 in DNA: TGTGCCAGCAGCACTAAGGGCAGATTCCCTGAAGCTTTCTTT. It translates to CASSTKGRFPEAFF. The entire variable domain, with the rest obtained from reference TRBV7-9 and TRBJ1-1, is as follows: DTGVSQNPRHKITKRGQNVTFRCDPISEHNRLYWYRQTLGQGPEFLTYFQNEAQLEKSRLLSDRFSAERPKGSFSTLEIQRTEQGDSAMYLCASSTKGRFPEAFFGQGTRLTVV.

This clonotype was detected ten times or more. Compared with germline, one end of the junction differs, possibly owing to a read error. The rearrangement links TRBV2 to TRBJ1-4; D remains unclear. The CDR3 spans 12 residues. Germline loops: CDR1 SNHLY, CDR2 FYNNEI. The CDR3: CASSPLETGVHF. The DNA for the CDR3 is TGTGCCAGCAGTCCCTTGGAGACGGGTGTCCATTTT.

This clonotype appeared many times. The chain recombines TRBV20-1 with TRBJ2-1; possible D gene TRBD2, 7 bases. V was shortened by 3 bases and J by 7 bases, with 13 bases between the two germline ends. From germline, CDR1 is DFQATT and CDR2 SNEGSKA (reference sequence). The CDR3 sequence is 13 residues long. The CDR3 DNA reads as TGCAGTGCTAGCGGGGGGCATGGAAATGAGCAGTTCTTC. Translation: CSASGGHGNEQFF.

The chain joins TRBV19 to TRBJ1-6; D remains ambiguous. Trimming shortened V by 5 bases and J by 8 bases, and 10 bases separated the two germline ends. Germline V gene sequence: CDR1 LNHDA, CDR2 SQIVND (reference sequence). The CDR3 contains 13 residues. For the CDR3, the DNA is TGTGCCAGTAGTCCTGTCGAGGATTCACCCCTCCACTTT. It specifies CASSPVEDSPLHF.

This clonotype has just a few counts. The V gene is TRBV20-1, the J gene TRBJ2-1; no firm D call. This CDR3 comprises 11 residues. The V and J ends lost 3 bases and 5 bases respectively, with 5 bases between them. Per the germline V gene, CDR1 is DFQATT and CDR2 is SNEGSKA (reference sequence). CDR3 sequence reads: CSASRNNEQFF. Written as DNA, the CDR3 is TGCAGTGCTAGTCGTAACAATGAGCAGTTCTTC.

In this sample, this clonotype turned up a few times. CDR3 sequence (DNA): TGTGCCAGCAGTCCACTCGGACAGACAGCCAAAAACATTCAGTACTTC. The encoded protein is CASSPLGQTAKNIQYF. The V and J genes are TRBV14 and TRBJ2-4; maybe TRBD1 (6 bases). Per germline, CDR1 SGHDN and CDR2 FVKESK. V lost 6 bases and J 0 bases, leaving 15 bases between the germline ends. The CDR3 runs 16 residues.

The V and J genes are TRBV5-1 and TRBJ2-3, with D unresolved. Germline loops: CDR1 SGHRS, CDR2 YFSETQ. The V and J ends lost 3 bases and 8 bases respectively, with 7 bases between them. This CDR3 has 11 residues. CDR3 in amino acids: CASSSAGTQYF. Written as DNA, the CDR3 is TGCGCCAGCAGCTCCGCTGGTACGCAGTATTTT.

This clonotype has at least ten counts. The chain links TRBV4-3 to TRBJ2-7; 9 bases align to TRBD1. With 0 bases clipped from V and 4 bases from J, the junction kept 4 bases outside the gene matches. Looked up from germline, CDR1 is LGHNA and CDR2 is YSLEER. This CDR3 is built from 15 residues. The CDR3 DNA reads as TGCGCCAGCAGCCAAGAGTGGACAGGGGTGTACGAGCAGTACTTC. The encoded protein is CASSQEWTGVYEQYF.

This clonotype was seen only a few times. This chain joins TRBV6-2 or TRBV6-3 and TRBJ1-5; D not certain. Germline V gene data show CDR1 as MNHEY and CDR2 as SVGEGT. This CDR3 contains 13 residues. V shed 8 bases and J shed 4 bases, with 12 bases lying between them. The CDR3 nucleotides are TGTGCCAGCTCTCAGACCGCGAATCAGCCCCAGCATTTT. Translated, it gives CASSQTANQPQHF.

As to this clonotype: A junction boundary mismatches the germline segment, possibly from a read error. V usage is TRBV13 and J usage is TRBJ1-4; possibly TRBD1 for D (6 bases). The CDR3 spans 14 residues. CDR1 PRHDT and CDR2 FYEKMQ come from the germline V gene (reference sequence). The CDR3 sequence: CASSLGTLGEKLFF. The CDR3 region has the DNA TGTGCCAGCAGCCTAGGGACACTTGGTGAAAAACTGTTTTTT.

CDR3 sequence reads: CASSLPLGGLGELFF. The CDR3 bases are TGCGCCAGCAGCTTGCCCTTGGGAGGACTTGGGGAGCTGTTTTTT. The chain links TRBV5-1 to TRBJ2-2; the D gene is possibly TRBD2 (6 bases). V was shortened by 1 base and J by 8 bases, with 15 bases between the two germline ends. CDR1 and CDR2 from the germline V gene are SGHRS and YFSETQ. This CDR3 is built from 15 residues.

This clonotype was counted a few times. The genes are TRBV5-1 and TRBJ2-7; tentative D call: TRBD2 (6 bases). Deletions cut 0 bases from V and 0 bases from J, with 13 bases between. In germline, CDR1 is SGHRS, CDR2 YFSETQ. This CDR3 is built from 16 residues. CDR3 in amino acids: CASSLAPGDGSYEQYF. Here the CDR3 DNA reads TGCGCCAGCAGCTTGGCACCGGGGGACGGCTCCTACGAGCAGTACTTC.

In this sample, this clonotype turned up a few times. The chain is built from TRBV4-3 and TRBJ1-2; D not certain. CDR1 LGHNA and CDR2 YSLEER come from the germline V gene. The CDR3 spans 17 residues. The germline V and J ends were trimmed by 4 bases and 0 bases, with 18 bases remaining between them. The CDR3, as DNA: TGCGCCAGCAGCCGAAATCTTAGGGCAGACTCTAACTATGGCTACACCTTC. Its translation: CASSRNLRADSNYGYTF.

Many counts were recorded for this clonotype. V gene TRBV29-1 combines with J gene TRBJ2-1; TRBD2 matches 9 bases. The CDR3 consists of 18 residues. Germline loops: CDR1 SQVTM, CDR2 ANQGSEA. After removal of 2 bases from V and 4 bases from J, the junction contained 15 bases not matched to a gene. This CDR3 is CSVEHGGGDFGAYNEQFF. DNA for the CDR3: TGCAGCGTTGAACATGGCGGGGGGGATTTCGGCGCTTACAATGAGCAGTTCTTC.

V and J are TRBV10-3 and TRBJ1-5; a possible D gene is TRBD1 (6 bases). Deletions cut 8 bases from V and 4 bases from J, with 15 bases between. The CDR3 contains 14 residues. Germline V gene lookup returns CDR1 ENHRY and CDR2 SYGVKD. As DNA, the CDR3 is TGTGCCATCTCGCAACCGGGGGCAAATCAGCCCCAGCATTTT. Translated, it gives CAISQPGANQPQHF.

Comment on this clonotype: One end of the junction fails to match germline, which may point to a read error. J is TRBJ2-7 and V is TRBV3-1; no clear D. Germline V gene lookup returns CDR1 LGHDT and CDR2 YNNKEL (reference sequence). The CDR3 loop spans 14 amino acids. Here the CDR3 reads CTSSQVPLVYEQYF. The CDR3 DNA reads TGTACCAGCAGCCAAGTACCCCTAGTCTACGAGCAGTACTTC.

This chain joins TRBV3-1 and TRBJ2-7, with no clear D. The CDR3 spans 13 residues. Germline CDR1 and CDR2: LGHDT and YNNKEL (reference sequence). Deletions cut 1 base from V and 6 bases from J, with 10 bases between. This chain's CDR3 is CASSQVRVGEQYF. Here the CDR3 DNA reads TGTGCCAGCAGCCAAGTTAGGGTCGGCGAGCAGTACTTC.

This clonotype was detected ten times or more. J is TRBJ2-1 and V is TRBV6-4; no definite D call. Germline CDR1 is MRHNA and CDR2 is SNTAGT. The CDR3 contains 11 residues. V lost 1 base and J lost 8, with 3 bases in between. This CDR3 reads CASSDYDEQFF. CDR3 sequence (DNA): TGTGCCAGCAGTGACTATGATGAGCAGTTCTTC.

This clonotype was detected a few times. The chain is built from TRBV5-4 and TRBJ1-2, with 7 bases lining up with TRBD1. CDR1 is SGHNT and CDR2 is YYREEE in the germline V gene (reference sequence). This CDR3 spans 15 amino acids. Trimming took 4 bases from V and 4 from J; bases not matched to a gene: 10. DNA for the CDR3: TGTGCCAGCAGCACCACACAGGGGTCCCGCTATGGCTACACCTTC. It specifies CASSTTQGSRYGYTF.